A selection of T cell receptor beta chains follows, all from one sample in a study of T cells in Graves' hyperthyroidism and ophthalmopathy. TCRdb called the multiplex PCR reads again in MiXCR, with one record for every CDR3 protein. The sample holds some 770,000 distinct CDR3 sequences, about 15% seen once. Sequenced sample: blood. All receptors come from a man younger than 30 with Graves' hyperthyroidism. The CDR3 runs from the conserved cysteine through the conserved F or W. The D gene is left open where the match is weak. Clone size appears in some rows only: once, few, many, or a class for an expanded clone.

D	V	J	size	DNA	CDR3
NA	TRBV5-1	TRBJ2-5	NA	TGCGCCAGCAGCTTGGACGTGGAGTTGGAGACCCAGTACTTC	CASSLDVELETQYF
TRBD1	TRBV20-1	TRBJ1-4	once	TGCAGTGCTACAGGGGGCCGAGAGGAAAAACTGTTTTTT	CSATGGREEKLFF
TRBD2	TRBV20-1	TRBJ2-7	many	TGCAGTGCTAACGGGGTACTAGCGGGGGGTCGGGTCGAGCAGTACTTC	CSANGVLAGGRVEQYF
NA	TRBV28	TRBJ2-7	many	TGTGCCAGCAGTTTATCAGAATACGAGCAGTACTTC	CASSLSEYEQYF
TRBD1	TRBV6-1	TRBJ1-1	many	TGTGCCAGCAGTCCCGGACAGGGGATGAACACTGAAGCTTTCTTT	CASSPGQGMNTEAFF
NA	TRBV6-1	TRBJ1-3	few	TGTGCCAGCAGAAACAGGGTGGTGACTGGAAACACCATATATTTT	CASRNRVVTGNTIYF
NA	TRBV19	TRBJ2-7	many	TGTGCCAGTAGTGATGGACATGGGTACGAGCAGTACTTC	CASSDGHGYEQYF
NA	TRBV12-3/TRBV12-4	TRBJ1-2	many	TGTGCCAGCAGTTCGACCCCAGGGAGCGGCTACACCTTC	CASSSTPGSGYTF
TRBD1	TRBV5-5	TRBJ2-3	many	TGTGCCAGCAGCGCCACTCGGACAGGGACGGCAGATACGCAGTATTTT	CASSATRTGTADTQYF
NA	TRBV19	TRBJ1-5	few	TGTGCCAGTAGTATAGGCCGACCGGGTCAGCCCCAGCATTTT	CASSIGRPGQPQHF
NA	TRBV5-5	TRBJ1-1	many	TGTGCCAGCAGCCGGCCGGGAACGAACACTGAAGCTTTCTTT	CASSRPGTNTEAFF
TRBD2	TRBV20-1	TRBJ2-1	many	TGCAGTGCTAGGGAGGTAGCGGGAGACTCCTACAATGAGCAGTTCTTC	CSAREVAGDSYNEQFF
NA	TRBV7-6	TRBJ1-6	NA	TGTGCCAGCAGTCCAGCAGGCCGTTATAATTCACCCCTCCACTTT	CASSPAGRYNSPLHF
NA	TRBV12-5	TRBJ2-1	few	TGTGCTAGTGGACGGGATGGGGATGAGCAGTTCTTC	CASGRDGDEQFF
TRBD1	TRBV20-1	TRBJ1-2	NA	TGCAGTGCTAGAGATCCCCTGACCCTTGGGACAGGGAACTATGGCTACACCTTC	CSARDPLTLGTGNYGYTF